These 9 T cell receptor beta chains originate from one sample sequenced in a study of long-term antiretroviral therapy in people with HIV. Sequencing used immunoSEQ v3.0 at survey level. TCRdb's copy holds only in-frame clones and misses some; the assay was immunoSEQ multiplex PCR. The sample records nearly 50,000 clones, 84% being singletons. The material sequenced was unsorted PBMCs, taken 0.8 years after starting antiretroviral therapy. The source of these receptors is a woman between 18 and 29 years old with HIV.

This chain links TRBV11-1 with TRBJ2-7, with TRBD2 as a possible D gene (6 bases). The CDR3 sequence is 15 residues long. Germline CDR1 is SGHAT and CDR2 is FQDESV (reference sequence). Trimming stripped 5 bases from V and 5 bases from J, with 19 bases between. CDR3 coding DNA: TGTGCCAGCAGCCCAAAGCGGGTGGGTCGAGACGAGCAGTACTTC. Protein product: CASSPKRVGRDEQYF.

This clone was picked up a small number of times. The chain couples TRBV28 to TRBJ1-2, with D possibly being TRBD1 (6 bases). The CDR3 contains 14 residues. Per the germline V gene, CDR1 is MDHEN and CDR2 is SYDVKM. Trimming stripped 5 bases from V and 4 bases from J, with 14 bases between. As DNA, the CDR3 is TGTGCCAGCAGTCTGCCGGGGGCCCCCTATGGCTACACCTTC. This encodes CASSLPGAPYGYTF.

The chain has TRBV19 and TRBJ1-2; the D is unclear. This CDR3 is 13 amino acids long. Looked up from germline, CDR1 is LNHDA and CDR2 is SQIVND (reference sequence). Trimming shortened V by 2 bases and J by 8 bases, and 12 bases separated the two germline ends. The CDR3: CASSILGITGYTF. The CDR3 DNA reads as TGTGCCAGTAGTATATTGGGTATCACGGGCTACACCTTC.

CDR3 region: CASSGGVRPYEQYF. In DNA form, the CDR3 reads TGTGCCAGCAGCGGCGGGGTAAGGCCCTACGAGCAGTACTTC. The genes are TRBV6-6 and TRBJ2-7; D perhaps matches TRBD2 (6 bases). The CDR3 covers 14 residues. In germline, CDR1 is MNHNY, CDR2 SVGAGI (reference sequence). Trimming stripped 6 bases from V and 2 bases from J, with 14 bases between.

This chain uses TRBV7-2 with TRBJ2-7; 10 bases line up with TRBD2. CDR3 size: 19 residues. The J segment lost 1 base and the V segment lost 1 base, leaving 13 bases of the junction unmatched. From germline, CDR1 is SGHTA and CDR2 FQGNSA. The CDR3 DNA reads TGTGCCAGCAGCTTAGTGGCTAGCGGGAGCACCCAAGGATCCTACGAGCAGTACTTC. Its protein is CASSLVASGSTQGSYEQYF.

The chain uses TRBV7-3 and TRBJ1-6; D call uncertain. Germline-derived CDR1 and CDR2 are SGHTA and FQGTGA. The CDR3 covers 14 residues. Trimming took off 4 bases at V and 9 bases at J, with 13 bases between the two ends. CDR3 sequence: CASSSDSRGSPLHF. The DNA for the CDR3 is TGTGCCAGCAGCTCAGACTCTCGGGGTTCACCCCTCCACTTT.

This sequence joins TRBV11-1 and TRBJ2-1; 10 bases align to TRBD2. The CDR3 totals 15 residues. The trim removed 4 bases at V and 8 bases at J, leaving 8 bases unmatched. Germline assignment: CDR1 SGHAT and CDR2 FQDESV (reference sequence). The CDR3 spells CASSYTSGNSHEQFF. The DNA for the CDR3 is TGTGCCAGCAGCTATACTAGCGGGAATTCCCATGAGCAGTTCTTC.

This clone showed up just once. V and J are TRBV7-3 and TRBJ2-5, with a possible D match to TRBD2 (5 bases). The CDR3 contains 13 residues. V gave up 5 bases and J gave up 3 bases, with 10 bases separating them. Germline V CDR1 and CDR2: SGHTA, FQGTGA. DNA for the CDR3: TGTGCCAGCAGCCAGACTAAGAAAGAGACCCAGTACTTC. Translating gives CASSQTKKETQYF.

The rearrangement links TRBV15 to TRBJ1-4; TRBD1 is a possible D gene (6 bases). V lost 3 bases and J 4 bases, leaving 12 bases between the germline ends. Germline V gene data show CDR1 as LNHNV and CDR2 as YYDKDF (reference sequence). CDR3 size: 15 residues. The CDR3 nucleotides are TGTGCCACCAGCAGTTACAGGGAGGGTAATGAAAAACTGTTTTTT. It is translated as CATSSYREGNEKLFF.